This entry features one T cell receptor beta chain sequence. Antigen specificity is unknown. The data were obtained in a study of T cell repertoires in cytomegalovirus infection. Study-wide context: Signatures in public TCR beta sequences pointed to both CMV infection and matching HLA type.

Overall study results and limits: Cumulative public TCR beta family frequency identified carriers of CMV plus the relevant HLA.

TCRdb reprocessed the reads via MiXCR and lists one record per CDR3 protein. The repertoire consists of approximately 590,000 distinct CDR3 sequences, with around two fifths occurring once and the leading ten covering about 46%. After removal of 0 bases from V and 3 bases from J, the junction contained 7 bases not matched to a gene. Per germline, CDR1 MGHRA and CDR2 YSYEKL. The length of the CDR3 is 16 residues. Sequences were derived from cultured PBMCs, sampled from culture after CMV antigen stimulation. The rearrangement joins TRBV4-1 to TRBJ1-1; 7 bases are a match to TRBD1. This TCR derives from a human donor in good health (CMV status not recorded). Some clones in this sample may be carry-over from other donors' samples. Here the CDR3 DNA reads TGCGCCAGCAGCCAAGACGACGGGACAGCTTACACTGAAGCTTTCTTT. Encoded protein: CASSQDDGTAYTEAFF.